This passage covers 4 T cell receptor beta chains from one sample sequenced in a study of cytomegalovirus exposure and HLA in healthy donors. A multiplex PCR was run with 60 Vbeta primers and 13 Jbeta primers. TCRdb's table, derived via immunoSEQ multiplex PCR, lists solely in-frame clones and lacks some. The table shows approximately 110,000 clones, with about 70% occurring only once. Material: PBMCs. These TCRs come from a woman aged 40 to 49 in good health and CMV-seronegative.

The rearrangement uses TRBV7-2 and TRBJ1-1; the match to TRBD1 covers 11 bases. This CDR3 spans 17 amino acids. Germline V gene lookup returns CDR1 SGHTA and CDR2 FQGNSA. The V segment lost 4 bases and the J segment 4 bases; nucleotides outside the gene matches: 11. CDR3 bases: TGTGCCAGCAGCTCCGGACAGGGGGCCCCTACGGTCACTGAAGCTTTCTTT. Protein sequence: CASSSGQGAPTVTEAFF.

The chain combines TRBV27 with TRBJ2-7; 11 nucleotides line up with TRBD1. J gave up 5 bases and V 6 bases, and 12 bases lay outside the gene matches. The CDR3 is 16 residues long. The germline V gene has CDR1 MNHEY and CDR2 SMNVEV (reference sequence). CDR3 residues: CASRKTPGTGGHEQYF. The CDR3 nucleotides are TGTGCCAGCAGAAAAACTCCCGGGACAGGGGGGCACGAGCAGTACTTC.

The chain has TRBV7-2 and TRBJ2-6; D possibly corresponds to TRBD1 (6 bases). Germline V gene data show CDR1 as SGHTA and CDR2 as FQGNSA. V lost 2 bases, J lost 1 base, and 18 bases lay in between. This CDR3 spans 19 amino acids. The CDR3 here is CASSLLGAGEWSGANVLTF. The CDR3 DNA follows: TGTGCCAGCAGCTTATTAGGGGCAGGGGAGTGGTCTGGGGCCAACGTCCTGACTTTC.

The chain links TRBV5-1 to TRBJ2-5; 9 positions match TRBD2. TRBJ2-7 matches the DNA end more closely, so the J call is doubtful. The CDR3 covers 15 residues. Germline V gene data show CDR1 as SGHRS and CDR2 as YFSETQ. The DNA of the CDR3 is TGCGCCAGCAGCTTGCTAGCGGGGACCTCCTACGAGCAGTACTTC. Protein: CASSLLAGTSYEQYF.